This is a list of T cell receptor beta chains from one sample in a study of CD8 T cells in Susac syndrome. TCRdb used MiXCR to reprocess the immunoSEQ multiplex PCR reads, holding one entry per CDR3 protein. The sample has approximately 150,000 distinct CDR3 sequences; roughly 94% are singletons. The sample taken for sequencing was CD4+ T cells from PBMCs. The receptor source for this set is a human donor in good health. CDR3s include the opening cysteine and the closing phenylalanine or tryptophan. D genes are given only for firm matches. Expanded clones are given a class, and other clones once, few, many or no size at all.

j_call	d_call	clone_size	v_call	cdr3_aa	cdr3_nt
TRBJ1-1	NA	NA	TRBV5-1	CASSSGGGTLNTEAFF	TGCGCCAGCAGCAGTGGAGGGGGGACCTTGAACACTGAAGCTTTCTTT
TRBJ2-7	NA	once	TRBV25-1	CASSVSRLGSYEQYF	TGTGCCAGCAGTGTCTCCAGGCTGGGGTCCTACGAGCAGTACTTC
TRBJ1-3	NA	NA	TRBV7-6	CASTQFGGGSSGNTIYF	TGTGCCAGCACCCAATTTGGGGGTGGAAGCTCTGGAAACACCATATATTTT
TRBJ1-5	TRBD1	NA	TRBV29-1	CSVGQGINQPQHF	TGCAGCGTCGGACAGGGTATCAATCAGCCCCAGCATTTT
TRBJ1-2	TRBD1	NA	TRBV30	CAWRARQGALDYGYTF	TGTGCCTGGAGAGCAAGACAGGGGGCTTTGGACTATGGCTACACCTTC
TRBJ1-2	NA	NA	TRBV5-1	CASSLGGSGAGGYTF	TGCGCCAGCAGCTTGGGAGGTTCAGGCGCCGGGGGCTACACCTTC
TRBJ1-1	NA	NA	TRBV28	CASSLRGLNTEAFF	TGTGCCAGCAGTTTGAGGGGGTTGAACACTGAAGCTTTCTTT
TRBJ1-1	NA	once	TRBV20-1	CSARWGQNEAFF	TGCAGCGCCCGTTGGGGGCAAAATGAAGCTTTCTTT
TRBJ1-1	TRBD1	NA	TRBV5-4	CASSPKTGADTEAFF	TGTGCCAGCAGCCCCAAAACAGGGGCGGACACTGAAGCTTTCTTT
TRBJ2-3	NA	NA	TRBV6-1	CASSLTGLRTDTQYF	TGTGCCAGCAGTTTGACAGGTCTTCGCACAGATACGCAGTATTTT
TRBJ2-1	NA	NA	TRBV9	CASSPRGRGSYNEQFF	TGTGCCAGCAGCCCTAGGGGGAGAGGTTCCTACAATGAGCAGTTCTTC
TRBJ1-1	NA	NA	TRBV20-1	CSARDPRMNTEAFF	TGCAGTGCTAGAGATCCGCGGATGAACACTGAAGCTTTCTTT
TRBJ1-2	TRBD1	NA	TRBV6-5	CASTIGQGKLYGYTF	TGTGCCAGCACCATCGGACAGGGAAAACTCTATGGCTACACCTTC
TRBJ2-7	TRBD1	once	TRBV6-2/TRBV6-3	CASRGLTGELREQYF	TGTGCCAGCAGGGGCTTGACAGGGGAGTTGAGGGAGCAGTACTTC
TRBJ1-1	NA	NA	TRBV20-1	CSAREGHRLNTEAFF	TGCAGTGCTAGAGAGGGACATCGTTTGAACACTGAAGCTTTCTTT
TRBJ2-7	NA	NA	TRBV24-1	CATSDPDSYEQYF	TGTGCCACCAGTGATCCGGACAGCTACGAGCAGTACTTC
TRBJ2-1	TRBD1	NA	TRBV5-1	CASSFQQGAPYNEQFF	TGCGCCAGCAGCTTCCAACAGGGGGCTCCATACAATGAGCAGTTCTTC
TRBJ2-1	NA	NA	TRBV11-2	CASSLPGLYYNEQFF	TGTGCCAGCAGCTTACCGGGACTCTACTACAATGAGCAGTTCTTC
TRBJ2-7	NA	NA	TRBV2	CASSELGRHSYEQYF	TGTGCCAGCAGTGAACTGGGCCGACACTCCTACGAGCAGTACTTC
TRBJ2-4	TRBD1	NA	TRBV20-1	CSARRTGVDIQYF	TGCAGTGCTAGGAGGACAGGGGTGGACATTCAGTACTTC
TRBJ2-3	TRBD2	NA	TRBV20-1	CSARDLGGGAYF	TGCAGTGCTAGAGATCTCGGCGGGGGGGCGTATTTT
TRBJ2-1	NA	NA	TRBV15	CATSDRTIPSDEQFF	TGTGCCACCAGCGACCGGACTATCCCCTCCGATGAGCAGTTCTTC
TRBJ1-2	NA	NA	TRBV10-3	CAISESPSNYGYTF	TGTGCCATCAGTGAGTCCCCCTCTAACTATGGCTACACCTTC
TRBJ2-1	NA	NA	TRBV13	CASSLSANEQFF	TGTGCCAGCAGCTTATCCGCTAATGAGCAGTTCTTC
TRBJ2-1	NA	NA	TRBV29-1	CSVGGGTGNEQFF	TGCAGCGTTGGTGGGGGCACGGGAAATGAGCAGTTCTTC
TRBJ2-1	TRBD1	NA	TRBV6-6	CASSQGTGYEQFF	TGTGCCAGCAGCCAAGGGACAGGGTATGAGCAGTTCTTC
TRBJ1-4	NA	NA	TRBV7-9	CASIRGAENEKLFF	TGTGCCAGCATCCGAGGGGCAGAGAATGAAAAACTGTTTTTT
TRBJ1-3	NA	NA	TRBV2	CASRGTWAYTIYF	TGTGCCAGCAGGGGGACGTGGGCGTACACCATATATTTT
TRBJ1-5	NA	few	TRBV6-5	CASSYGGGNQPQHF	TGTGCCAGCAGTTACGGCGGCGGCAATCAGCCCCAGCATTTT
TRBJ2-5	NA	NA	TRBV6-2/TRBV6-3	CASSYGRPQETQYF	TGTGCCAGCAGTTACGGGAGACCCCAAGAGACCCAGTACTTC
TRBJ2-7	TRBD1	NA	TRBV30	CAWKQDRSYEQYF	TGTGCCTGGAAACAGGACAGGTCCTACGAGCAGTACTTC
TRBJ2-3	NA	NA	TRBV2	CASRDNTDTQYF	TGTGCCAGCAGAGACAACACAGATACGCAGTATTTT
TRBJ2-5	NA	once	TRBV7-2	CASSHNTGYQETQYF	TGTGCCAGCAGCCATAATACGGGGTACCAAGAGACCCAGTACTTC
TRBJ1-5	TRBD1	NA	TRBV5-1	CASSLTGQRNQPQHF	TGCGCCAGCAGTCTGACAGGGCAGCGCAATCAGCCCCAGCATTTT
TRBJ2-3	TRBD2	NA	TRBV6-2/TRBV6-3	CASRDIAGADTQYF	TGTGCCAGCAGAGATATAGCGGGAGCAGATACGCAGTATTTT
TRBJ2-1	NA	NA	TRBV12-3/TRBV12-4	CASHLGSVPHNEQFF	TGTGCCAGCCACCTGGGGAGCGTCCCGCACAATGAGCAGTTCTTC
TRBJ2-7	NA	NA	TRBV28	CASTQGDGSYEQYF	TGTGCCAGCACCCAAGGGGACGGGAGCTACGAGCAGTACTTC
TRBJ2-5	NA	NA	TRBV20-1	CSASGDLAQETQYF	TGCAGTGCTAGTGGGGACCTGGCCCAAGAGACCCAGTACTTC
TRBJ2-1	NA	NA	TRBV27	CASSLRGGHNEQFF	TGTGCCAGCAGTTTGAGGGGTGGCCACAATGAGCAGTTCTTC
TRBJ2-5	TRBD2	NA	TRBV5-1	CASSLERGGLETQYF	TGCGCCAGCAGCTTGGAGCGGGGTGGATTAGAGACCCAGTACTTC
TRBJ1-1	TRBD1	NA	TRBV5-4	CASSPAGGMNTEAFF	TGTGCCAGCAGCCCGGCAGGGGGCATGAACACTGAAGCTTTCTTT
TRBJ1-3	TRBD1	NA	TRBV5-1	CASSSTGQGRIGNTIYF	TGCGCCAGCAGCTCGACGGGACAGGGCCGGATCGGAAACACCATATATTTT
TRBJ2-1	TRBD2	NA	TRBV18	CASSPPLAGLTNEQFF	TGTGCCAGCTCACCACCGTTGGCGGGACTAACCAATGAGCAGTTCTTC
TRBJ1-1	TRBD1	few	TRBV18	CASSPGGNTEAFF	TGTGCCAGCAGCCCAGGGGGCAACACTGAAGCTTTCTTT
TRBJ2-5	NA	NA	TRBV5-1	CASSLTGGVETQYF	TGCGCCAGCAGCTTGACGGGGGGCGTGGAGACCCAGTACTTC
TRBJ1-2	NA	NA	TRBV6-5	CASTPGQVPRRYTF	TGTGCCAGCACCCCCGGGCAAGTCCCTAGACGCTACACCTTC
TRBJ2-1	NA	NA	TRBV5-1	CASSFSPSGHSYNEQFF	TGCGCCAGCAGCTTCTCTCCAAGCGGACACTCCTACAATGAGCAGTTCTTC
TRBJ1-1	NA	NA	TRBV6-1	CASNQGHMNTEAFF	TGTGCCAGCAACCAGGGACACATGAACACTGAAGCTTTCTTT
TRBJ1-6	NA	NA	TRBV30	CACRGPNNSPLHF	TGTGCCTGCAGGGGCCCTAATAATTCACCCCTCCACTTT
TRBJ2-7	NA	NA	TRBV29-1	CSVGGLSSYEQYF	TGCAGCGTTGGGGGTCTGAGCTCCTACGAGCAGTACTTC